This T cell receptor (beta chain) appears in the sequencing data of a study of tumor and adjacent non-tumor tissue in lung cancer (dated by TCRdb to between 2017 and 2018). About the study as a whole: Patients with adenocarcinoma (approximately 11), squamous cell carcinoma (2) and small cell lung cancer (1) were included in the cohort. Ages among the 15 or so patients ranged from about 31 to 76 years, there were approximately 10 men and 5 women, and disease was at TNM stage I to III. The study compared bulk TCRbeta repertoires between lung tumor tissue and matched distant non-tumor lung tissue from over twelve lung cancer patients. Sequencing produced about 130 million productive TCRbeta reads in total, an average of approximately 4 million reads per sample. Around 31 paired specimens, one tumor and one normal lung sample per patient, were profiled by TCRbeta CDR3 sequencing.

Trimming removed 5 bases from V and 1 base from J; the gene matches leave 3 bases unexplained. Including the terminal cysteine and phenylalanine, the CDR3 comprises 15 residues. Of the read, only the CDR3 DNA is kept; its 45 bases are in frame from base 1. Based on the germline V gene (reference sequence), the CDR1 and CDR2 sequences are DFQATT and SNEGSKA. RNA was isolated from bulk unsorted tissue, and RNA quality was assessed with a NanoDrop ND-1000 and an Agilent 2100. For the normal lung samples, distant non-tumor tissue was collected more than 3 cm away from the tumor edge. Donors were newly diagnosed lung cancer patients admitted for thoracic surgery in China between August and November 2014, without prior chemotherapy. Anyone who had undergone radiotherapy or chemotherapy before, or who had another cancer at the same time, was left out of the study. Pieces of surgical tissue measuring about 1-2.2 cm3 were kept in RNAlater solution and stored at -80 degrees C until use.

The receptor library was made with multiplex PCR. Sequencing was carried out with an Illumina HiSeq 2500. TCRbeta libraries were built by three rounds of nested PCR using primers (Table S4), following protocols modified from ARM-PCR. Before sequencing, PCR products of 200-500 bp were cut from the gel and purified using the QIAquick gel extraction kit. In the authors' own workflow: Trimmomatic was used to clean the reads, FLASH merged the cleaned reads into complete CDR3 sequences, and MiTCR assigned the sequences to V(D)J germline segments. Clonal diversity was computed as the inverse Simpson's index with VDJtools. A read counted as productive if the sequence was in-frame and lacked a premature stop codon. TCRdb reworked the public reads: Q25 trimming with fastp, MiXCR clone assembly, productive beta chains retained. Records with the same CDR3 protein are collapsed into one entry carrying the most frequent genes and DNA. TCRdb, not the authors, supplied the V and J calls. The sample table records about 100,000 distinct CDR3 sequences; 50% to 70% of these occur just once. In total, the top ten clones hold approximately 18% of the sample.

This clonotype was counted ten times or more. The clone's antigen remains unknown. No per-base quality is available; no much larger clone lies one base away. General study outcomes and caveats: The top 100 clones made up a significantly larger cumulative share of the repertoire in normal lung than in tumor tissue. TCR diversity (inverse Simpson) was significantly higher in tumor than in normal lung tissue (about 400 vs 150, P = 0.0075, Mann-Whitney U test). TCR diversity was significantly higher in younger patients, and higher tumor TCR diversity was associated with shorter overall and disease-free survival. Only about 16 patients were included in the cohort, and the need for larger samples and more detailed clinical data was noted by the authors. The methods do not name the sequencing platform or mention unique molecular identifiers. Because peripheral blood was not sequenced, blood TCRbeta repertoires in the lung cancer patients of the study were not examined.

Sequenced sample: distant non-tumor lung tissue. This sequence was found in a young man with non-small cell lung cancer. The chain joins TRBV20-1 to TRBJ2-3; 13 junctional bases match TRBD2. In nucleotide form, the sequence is TGCAGTGCTCACGGGACTAGCGGGGGCACAGATACGCAGTATTTT. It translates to CSAHGTSGGTDTQYF.